These 24 T cell receptor beta chains originate from one sample sequenced in a study of CD8+ T cells in alopecia areata. RNA was extracted and reverse transcribed into cDNA as the sequencing template. The repertoire was sequenced with immunoSEQ multiplex PCR; TCRdb's copy has only in-frame clones and lacks some. The sample yields approximately 130,000 clones, 40% to 55% seen once. The sequenced sample consisted of NKG2D-low CD8+ T cells sorted from blood. Receptor source: a human donor with alopecia areata.

The chain couples TRBV6-5 to TRBJ2-1; 9 bases align to TRBD2. Germline V gene data show CDR1 as MNHEY and CDR2 as SVGAGI. V shed 0 bases and J 4 bases; nucleotides not matched to a gene: 1. The CDR3 contains 15 residues. The CDR3 loop reads CASSYSSGGYNEQFF. CDR3 nucleotide sequence: TGTGCCAGCAGTTACTCTAGCGGGGGATACAATGAGCAGTTCTTC.

The table lists this clone with a few counts. The chain has TRBV29-1 and TRBJ1-2, with D perhaps matching TRBD1 (5 bases). The CDR3 is made up of 11 amino acids. V was trimmed by 8 bases and J by 4 bases, leaving 11 bases between them. Germline V gene lookup returns CDR1 SQVTM and CDR2 ANQGSEA. The CDR3 DNA sequence: TGCAGCACCGGGACGTCCTATGGCTACACCTTC. This encodes CSTGTSYGYTF.

The chain joins TRBV28 to TRBJ2-7; a possible D gene is TRBD2 (6 bases). Looked up from germline, CDR1 is MDHEN and CDR2 is SYDVKM. There are 13 residues in the CDR3. Deletions cut 5 bases from V and 5 bases from J, with 13 bases between. Here the CDR3 reads CASSLRGVDEQYF. CDR3 DNA sequence: TGTGCCAGCAGTCTTCGCGGGGTTGACGAGCAGTACTTC.

V gene TRBV27 combines with J gene TRBJ2-7; D gene ambiguous. V was trimmed by 5 bases and J by 0 bases, leaving 14 bases between them. This CDR3 contains 15 residues. The germline V gene has CDR1 MNHEY and CDR2 SMNVEV (reference sequence). The CDR3: CASSTPGLSSYEQYF. The DNA for the CDR3 is TGTGCCAGCAGTACACCGGGCCTAAGCTCCTACGAGCAGTACTTC.

This clone was seen more than once but under ten times. The V and J genes are TRBV4-1 and TRBJ2-7; perhaps D is TRBD1 or TRBD2 (5 bases each). The CDR3 length is 14 residues. Germline V gives CDR1 MGHRA, CDR2 YSYEKL. Trimming left V 4 bases short and J 2 bases short, with 12 bases between. CDR3 protein: CASSPVEGTYEQYF. The CDR3 nucleotides are TGCGCCAGCAGCCCAGTCGAGGGGACCTACGAGCAGTACTTC.

The rearrangement links TRBV6-6 to TRBJ2-3; D assignment may be TRBD1 or TRBD2 (5 bases each). Trimming cost V 2 bases and J 7 bases, with 7 bases left between them. The CDR3 has 12 residues. Germline values: CDR1 MNHNY, CDR2 SVGAGI (reference sequence). CDR3 bases: TGTGCCAGCAGTTACGGGGGTAATACGCAGTATTTT. Translating gives CASSYGGNTQYF.

The rearrangement uses TRBV29-1 and TRBJ1-2, with TRBD1 identical over 7 bases. The germline V gene encodes CDR1 SQVTM and CDR2 ANQGSEA. V lost 7 bases, J lost 4 bases, and 18 bases stayed unmatched. The CDR3 has 16 residues. Written as DNA, the CDR3 is TGCAGCGCGCCTACCACCCGACAGGGTGTTGGCTATGGCTACACCTTC. Protein sequence: CSAPTTRQGVGYGYTF.

V is TRBV7-9 and J is TRBJ1-2; the D is unclear. Germline CDR1 is SEHNR and CDR2 is FQNEAQ (reference sequence). The CDR3 is made up of 13 amino acids. The ends were cut back, 4 bases at V and 8 bases at J, with 14 bases in the middle. CDR3 protein: CASSSAQVPGYTF. Here the CDR3 DNA reads TGTGCCAGCAGCTCAGCCCAGGTACCGGGCTACACCTTC.

The CDR3 here is CASTGTTNEKLFF. The CDR3 nucleotides read TGTGCCAGCACCGGGACAACTAATGAAAAACTGTTTTTT. The chain has TRBV9 and TRBJ1-4, with D hard to call. The germline V and J ends were trimmed by 6 bases and 0 bases, with 6 bases remaining between them. Germline V gene data show CDR1 as SGDLS and CDR2 as YYNGEE. This CDR3 comprises 13 residues.

This clone was detected a few times. The chain combines TRBV6-5 with TRBJ2-7; D remains unclear. The CDR3 has 13 amino acids. CDR1 and CDR2 from the germline V gene are MNHEY and SVGAGI. Trimming took 2 bases from V and 4 from J, leaving 9 bases between them. The DNA of the CDR3 is TGTGCCAGCAGTTACCTTGGCAGTTACGAGCAGTACTTC. This codes for CASSYLGSYEQYF.

This clone was seen a few times. CDR3 protein: CASLTGNTEAFF. CDR3 bases: TGTGCCAGTTTGACAGGGAACACTGAAGCTTTCTTT. V gene TRBV19 combines with J gene TRBJ1-1; weak D call: TRBD1 (6 bases). The CDR3 loop spans 12 amino acids. Trimming took off 8 bases at V and 1 base at J, with 8 bases between the two ends. Germline lookup yields CDR1 LNHDA and CDR2 SQIVND (reference sequence).

This clone has a handful of counts. The V and J genes are TRBV29-1 and TRBJ2-5, with D tentatively TRBD1 (6 bases). The CDR3 runs to 13 residues. Looked up from germline, CDR1 is SQVTM and CDR2 is ANQGSEA. Trimming pared 4 bases from V and 6 bases from J, leaving 15 bases between. CDR3 DNA sequence: TGCAGCGTTGGACAGGCGCCCAGCAAGACCCAGTACTTC. It yields the protein CSVGQAPSKTQYF.

The V call is TRBV4-1, the J call TRBJ2-1; D remains ambiguous. This CDR3 contains 16 residues. Germline CDR1 MGHRA, CDR2 YSYEKL. V was cut by 1 base and J by 1 base, with 11 bases left in between. The CDR3 spells CASSQGPRVSYNEQFF. The CDR3 DNA sequence: TGCGCCAGCAGCCAAGGGCCCCGGGTTTCCTACAATGAGCAGTTCTTC.

The V and J genes are TRBV29-1 and TRBJ1-1, with TRBD1 identical over 8 bases. The CDR3 length is 14 residues. In germline, CDR1 is SQVTM, CDR2 ANQGSEA. The V segment lost 3 bases and the J segment 0 bases; nucleotides outside the gene matches: 3. The CDR3 protein is CSVDTTGVNTEAFF. The CDR3 coding sequence is TGCAGCGTTGACACGACAGGGGTGAACACTGAAGCTTTCTTT.

The chain recombines TRBV15 with TRBJ2-5; 9 bases agree with TRBD1. In germline, CDR1 is LNHNV, CDR2 YYDKDF (reference sequence). With V trimmed by 5 bases and J by 5 bases, 6 bases remained unmatched. The CDR3 covers 14 residues. CDR3 in amino acids: CATSPRTGDETQYF. CDR3 DNA: TGTGCCACCAGCCCCCGGACAGGGGACGAGACCCAGTACTTC.

This chain joins TRBV7-9 and TRBJ2-1; no definite D call. The CDR3 contains 11 residues. With 7 bases removed from V and 10 bases from J, the gap between germline ends came to 11 bases. CDR1 SEHNR and CDR2 FQNEAQ come from the germline V gene (reference sequence). The CDR3 DNA sequence: TGTGCCAGCACCCCATCGTGGGAGCAGTTCTTC. Translating gives CASTPSWEQFF.

V usage is TRBV27 and J usage is TRBJ1-1, with D hard to call. The CDR3 length is 12 residues. V was clipped by 6 bases and J by 4 bases, with 9 bases between them. CDR1 and CDR2 (germline): MNHEY, SMNVEV (reference sequence). The CDR3 here is CASRRSGTEAFF. The DNA of the CDR3 is TGTGCCAGCAGGCGCTCGGGCACTGAAGCTTTCTTT.

The gene calls are TRBV28 and TRBJ1-5; weak D call: TRBD1 (5 bases). This CDR3 comprises 13 residues. V gave up 3 bases and J gave up 5 bases, with 8 bases separating them. Per the germline V gene, CDR1 is MDHEN and CDR2 is SYDVKM. The CDR3 is CASSLRGYQPQHF. Here the CDR3 DNA reads TGTGCCAGCAGTTTGCGGGGGTATCAGCCCCAGCATTTT.

The genes are TRBV29-1 and TRBJ2-5; tentatively, D is TRBD1 or TRBD2 (5 bases each). V lost 1 base and J 5 bases, leaving 17 bases between the germline ends. The germline V gene encodes CDR1 SQVTM and CDR2 ANQGSEA. This CDR3 contains 15 residues. In DNA form, the CDR3 reads TGCAGCGTTGAAGGGCGTCAGGGTGGCGGGGAGACCCAGTACTTC. This translates into CSVEGRQGGGETQYF.

The V gene is TRBV27, the J gene TRBJ2-7; TRBD1 matches at 8 bases. Germline CDR1 reads MNHEY; CDR2 reads SMNVEV (reference sequence). V was clipped by 7 bases and J by 5 bases; unmatched bases: 4. CDR3 length: 12 amino acids. The CDR3 reads CASKTGAHEQYF. The CDR3 region has the DNA TGTGCCAGCAAGACAGGGGCACACGAGCAGTACTTC.

This clone was counted only a few times. The chain links TRBV2 to TRBJ2-1; D unclear. Per the germline V gene, CDR1 is SNHLY and CDR2 is FYNNEI. The CDR3 covers 15 residues. The CDR3 DNA sequence: TGTGTTGGATTCGGAAGGGCCATAAGTAATAATGAGCAGTTCTTC. Translating it yields CVGFGRAISNNEQFF.

This clone was picked up a small number of times. V gene TRBV21-1 combines with J gene TRBJ1-2; the table calls TRBD1, which could not be checked here. TRBV21-1 is an annotated pseudogene. CDR3 size: 12 residues. The CDR3 spells CASSKPGDGYTF. CDR3 nucleotide sequence: TGTGCCAGCAGCAAACCAGGGGATGGCTACACCTTC.

CDR3 DNA sequence: TGTGCCTGGAGTGTTAGGGGAAAGGGCCAGTCCTACGAGCAGTACTTC. It translates to CAWSVRGKGQSYEQYF. J is TRBJ2-7 and V is TRBV30, with D possibly TRBD1 on 5 matching bases. Between the trimmed V and J ends, which lost 0 bases and 1 base, there was a span of 16 bases. This CDR3 has 16 residues. Germline CDR1 and CDR2: GTSNPN and SVGIG (reference sequence).

The chain joins TRBV29-1 to TRBJ2-1, with 14 bases matching TRBD2. The CDR3 totals 16 residues. Germline V gene lookup returns CDR1 SQVTM and CDR2 ANQGSEA. V trimming: 5 bases; J trimming: 7 bases; junction bases outside the gene matches: 10. CDR3 sequence (DNA): TGCAGCGTTCCGACTAGCGGGAGGGCCCTCGGGAATGAGCAGTTCTTC. Its protein product is CSVPTSGRALGNEQFF.